Sequencing of this TCR beta chain was carried out in a study of blood T cell repertoires in COVID-19 (TCRdb year 2020). Notes on the research overall: Collaborator samples came from the United States, Italy and Spain and covered acute and convalescent phases of COVID-19. The prospective study material was composed of cDNA or gDNA derived from T cells, B-cell-depleted T cells, or PBMCs. Subjects who had been exposed to COVID-19, were actively infected with it, or had recovered from it provided the deeply sampled blood TCRbeta repertoires that made up the dataset. The repertoires were made available in a free public database intended to serve as a resource for research on the immune response to SARS-CoV-2. The samples were drawn from two sources: the first 160 participants of the ongoing ImmuneRACE study, and over 950 subjects contributed by 6 global collaborators. The sample metadata nearly always contained a de-identified subject ID, COVID-19 status, age in years and sex. Where HLA class I and class II types were available, the types were taken from metadata supplied by the sample provider, not from assay-based typing. The paper as a whole reports these results and caveats: How much clinical and demographic metadata was included differed by source and by participant, and the metadata was provided uncurated.

TCRbeta CDR3 regions were amplified from genomic DNA using the immunoSEQ Assay, a bias-controlled multiplex PCR. Processing in the source paper ran as follows. The number of nucleated cells in each sample was estimated from the amplification of reference gene primers within the assay. To quantify the absolute abundance of each unique TCRbeta CDR3 rearrangement, sequence reads were collapsed and filtered. For each sample, productive Simpson clonality was calculated as the square root of Simpson's diversity index over productive rearrangements. The table comes from immuneACCESS by way of TCRdb, which keeps in-frame sequences with V and J called. Part of the clones is missing from these tables; in studies checked, under half for an unresolved V gene and the rest for unknown reasons. The V and J calls and the clone size are those of that table, but D and trimming were determined from the DNA. This sample lists approximately 15,000 clones; approximately 90% were detected once. The ten largest account for over 12% of the sample.

Reading from cysteine to phenylalanine, the CDR3 counts 13 amino acids. The only DNA kept is the CDR3, 39 bases in frame from the first base. The germline V gene encodes CDR1 MNHEY and CDR2 SVGEGT. The germline ends are 9 bases apart after V is trimmed by 0 bases and J by 9 bases. A note on this clone: Its target antigen remains unknown. No base quality values were provided; no much bigger clone lies one nucleotide off.

Collaborating institutions collected whole blood in K2EDTA tubes following their own protocols. For TCRbeta analysis, collaborators shipped samples as frozen whole blood, isolated PBMCs, or DNA extracted from either of those sample types. This chain joins TRBV6-2 or TRBV6-3 to TRBJ1-5; D gene: possibly TRBD1, on 5 matching bases. Material for sequencing was peripheral blood. The receptor's source is a man aged 50 to 60 with active COVID-19. CDR3 sequence: CASSYSQGRPQHF. Here is the DNA: TGTGCCAGCAGTTACTCCCAGGGCCGGCCCCAGCATTTT.